These 20 T cell receptor beta chains came from one sample sequenced in a study of blood T cell repertoires in COVID-19. This table comes from immunoSEQ multiplex PCR, and its TCRdb copy is limited to in-frame clones, with some not included. The sample holds around 250,000 clones, roughly 88% seen once. The sequencing sample was made of peripheral blood. The source is a man of 80 years or more with acute or convalescent COVID-19.

This CDR3 reads CASSQDLTQVNSPLHF. In DNA form, the CDR3 reads TGTGCCAGCAGCCAAGATTTGACCCAGGTCAATTCACCCCTCCACTTT. This sequence joins TRBV4-2 and TRBJ1-6; D remains ambiguous. Trimming took 0 bases from V and 7 from J, leaving 13 bases between them. CDR3 length: 16 amino acids. The germline CDR1 and CDR2 sequences are LGHNA and YNFKEQ.

The chain links TRBV5-1 to TRBJ2-2; the D is unclear. The length of the CDR3 is 14 residues. V shed 0 bases and J shed 7 bases, with 10 bases lying between them. Germline assignment: CDR1 SGHRS and CDR2 YFSETQ. The DNA of the CDR3 is TGCGCCAGCAGCTTGGACCTAGTCGGCGGGGAGCTGTTTTTT. Translation gives CASSLDLVGGELFF.

The J gene is TRBJ2-3, the V gene TRBV29-1; tentative D call: TRBD2 (5 bases). The CDR3 is 12 residues long. With 3 bases removed from V and 5 bases from J, the gap between germline ends came to 9 bases. Germline CDR1 SQVTM, CDR2 ANQGSEA. This CDR3 reads CSVERAGDTQYF. In DNA form, the CDR3 reads TGCAGCGTTGAGAGGGCTGGAGATACGCAGTATTTT.

The rearrangement links TRBV3-1 (or the pseudogene TRBV3-2) to TRBJ1-5; D gene unclear. Between the trimmed V and J ends, which lost 1 base and 7 bases, there was a span of 8 bases. This CDR3 has 13 amino acids. Per germline, CDR1 LGHDT and CDR2 YNNKEL (reference sequence). In nucleotides, the CDR3 is TGTGCCAGCAGCCAAGTCGAGGGACAGCCCCAGCATTTT. Encoded protein: CASSQVEGQPQHF.

This clone was counted once. V is TRBV7-9 and J is TRBJ1-2; D not resolved. This CDR3 contains 15 residues. Germline CDR1 reads SEHNR; CDR2 reads FQNEAQ (reference sequence). V was pared by 2 bases and J by 8 bases, with 18 bases between. The CDR3 DNA sequence: TGTGCCAGCAGCTTAACCACGGGCGGGCTAGGGGGCTACACCTTC. Protein: CASSLTTGGLGGYTF.

The V call is TRBV5-1, the J call TRBJ2-2; 8 bases are shared with TRBD1. The CDR3 covers 15 residues. V gave up 4 bases and J gave up 4 bases; unmatched junction bases: 6. CDR1 is SGHRS, CDR2 YFSETQ, per germline. The CDR3 region is CASSPGGRVTGELFF. CDR3 coding DNA: TGCGCCAGCAGCCCAGGGGGCAGGGTCACCGGGGAGCTGTTTTTT.

V gene TRBV28 combines with J gene TRBJ2-1, with TRBD1 matching 10 bases. Germline CDR1 MDHEN, CDR2 SYDVKM. The length of the CDR3 is 16 residues. The ends lost 5 bases at V and 2 bases at J; junction bases unmatched: 6. The CDR3 DNA sequence: TGTGCCAGCAGTGGCCGGACAGGGGGGGCCTACAATGAGCAGTTCTTC. Its translation is CASSGRTGGAYNEQFF.

CDR3 DNA: TGTGCCAGCAGCCATGGACAGGGAAAGAGTTACTTC. Protein sequence: CASSHGQGKSYF. This chain links TRBV7-2 with TRBJ2-7; TRBD1 matches at 8 bases. V lost 5 bases to trimming and J lost 13 bases; unmatched junction nucleotides: 10. This CDR3 has 12 residues. CDR1 SGHTA and CDR2 FQGNSA come from the germline V gene.

This clone showed up just once. The chain carries TRBV7-2 and TRBJ2-7; 9 bases align to TRBD1. The trim removed 3 bases at V and 4 bases at J, leaving 7 bases unmatched. This CDR3 spans 15 amino acids. Germline values: CDR1 SGHTA, CDR2 FQGNSA. CDR3 sequence: CASSFGGDRAYEQYF. In nucleotides, the CDR3 is TGTGCCAGCAGCTTTGGTGGGGACAGGGCTTACGAGCAGTACTTC.

The chain is built from TRBV28 and TRBJ2-2; D is perhaps TRBD2 (6 bases). The germline V gene encodes CDR1 MDHEN and CDR2 SYDVKM. V shed 6 bases and J shed 5 bases, with 13 bases lying between them. The CDR3 covers 14 residues. CDR3 in DNA: TGTGCCAGCAGCCCCGTCCGGGAGACCGGGGAGCTGTTTTTT. As protein: CASSPVRETGELFF.

The genes are TRBV3-1 (or the pseudogene TRBV3-2) and TRBJ1-3; D call uncertain. Trimming pared 2 bases from V and 0 bases from J, leaving 11 bases between. This CDR3 spans 16 amino acids. Germline-derived CDR1 and CDR2 are LGHDT and YNNKEL (reference sequence). Written as DNA, the CDR3 is TGTGCCAGCAGCCAAACCCACCCGGGCTCTGGAAACACCATATATTTT. Protein product: CASSQTHPGSGNTIYF.

The DNA for the CDR3 is TGTGCCAGCTCACCTTCGGGCCCTAGCGTGTACTACGAGCAGTACTTC. It specifies CASSPSGPSVYYEQYF. The chain uses TRBV18 and TRBJ2-7; D possibly corresponds to TRBD2 (6 bases). Trimming stripped 3 bases from V and 3 bases from J, with 18 bases between. The CDR3 has 16 residues. Germline assignment: CDR1 KGHSH and CDR2 LQKENI.

The rearrangement joins TRBV3-1 (or the pseudogene TRBV3-2) to TRBJ2-7; D is ambiguous. V lost 1 base to trimming and J lost 0 bases, with 10 bases between them. The CDR3 sequence is 15 residues long. Germline-derived CDR1 and CDR2 are LGHDT and YNNKEL (reference sequence). The DNA for the CDR3 is TGTGCCAGCAGCCAAGGGGTAGCCTCCTCCTACGAGCAGTACTTC. As protein: CASSQGVASSYEQYF.

The chain links TRBV28 to TRBJ2-3; a possible D gene is TRBD2 (5 bases). There are 14 residues in the CDR3. Germline V gives CDR1 MDHEN, CDR2 SYDVKM. The V gene lost 7 bases and the J gene lost 5 bases, with 16 bases spanning the gap. Here the CDR3 reads CASKERSKGDTQYF. The DNA of the CDR3 is TGTGCCAGCAAGGAGCGGTCCAAGGGAGATACGCAGTATTTT.

This clone was seen only a few times. The chain has TRBV19 and TRBJ1-5; the match to TRBD1 covers 9 bases. J lost 2 bases, V lost 5 bases, and 16 bases had no gene match. Germline CDR1 LNHDA, CDR2 SQIVND (reference sequence). The CDR3 runs to 19 residues. CDR3 in DNA: TGTGCCAGTAGTGTCTACCCGGGACAGGGAGGGAATCGCAATCAGCCCCAGCATTTT. Protein product: CASSVYPGQGGNRNQPQHF.

V is TRBV25-1 and J is TRBJ2-3; D is undetermined. The CDR3 has 15 residues. The germline V gene encodes CDR1 MGHDK and CDR2 SYGVNS. The ends were cut back, 2 bases at V and 0 bases at J, with 9 bases in the middle. CDR3 in amino acids: CASSEGGRSTDTQYF. The DNA for the CDR3 is TGTGCCAGCAGTGAAGGCGGCCGGAGCACAGATACGCAGTATTTT.

The genes are TRBV7-2 and TRBJ1-1, with 7 positions matching TRBD1. V dropped 3 bases and J dropped 1; count of bases not matched to a gene: 2. The CDR3 extends over 14 amino acids. CDR1 is SGHTA and CDR2 is FQGNSA in the germline V gene. CDR3 amino acids: CASSFYRGNTEAFF. CDR3 nucleotide sequence: TGTGCCAGCAGCTTTTACAGGGGGAACACTGAAGCTTTCTTT. Based on the CDR3 plus reference TRBV7-2 and TRBJ1-1, the full variable domain is GAGVSQSPSNKVTEKGKDVELRCDPISGHTALYWYRQSLGQGLEFLIYFQGNSAPDKSGLPSDRFSAERTGGSVSTLTIQRTQQEDSAVYLCASSFYRGNTEAFFGQGTRLTVV.

The J gene is TRBJ2-5, the V gene TRBV7-2; a weak D match, TRBD1 (6 bases). The germline CDR1 and CDR2 sequences are SGHTA and FQGNSA. The CDR3 is made up of 14 amino acids. Deletions cut 3 bases from V and 4 bases from J, with 12 bases between. The chain's CDR3 is CASSFWDIRETQYF. The CDR3 nucleotides are TGTGCCAGCAGCTTCTGGGACATAAGAGAGACCCAGTACTTC.

The J gene is TRBJ1-1, the V gene TRBV9; D is uncertain. This CDR3 is built from 13 residues. Trimming pared 7 bases from V and 0 bases from J, leaving 10 bases between. CDR1 and CDR2 from the germline V gene are SGDLS and YYNGEE. CDR3 sequence: CASGGSLNTEAFF. The CDR3 region has the DNA TGTGCCAGCGGAGGGAGCTTGAACACTGAAGCTTTCTTT.

This chain joins TRBV10-3 and TRBJ2-3; TRBD1 might be the D (5 bases). V lost 10 bases and J 0 bases, leaving 11 bases between the germline ends. Per the germline V gene, CDR1 is ENHRY and CDR2 is SYGVKD. The CDR3 length is 13 residues. The CDR3 bases are TGTGCCACCCTGGGGCAGAGCACAGATACGCAGTATTTT. This sequence encodes CATLGQSTDTQYF.